One TCR beta chain is described in this entry. The data originate from a study of blood T cell repertoires in COVID-19. Here immunoSEQ multiplex PCR was the method, and the copy in TCRdb shows in-frame clones only, minus some. The repertoire holds roughly 120,000 clones, with approximately 85% as singletons. Germline CDR1 is LGHNA and CDR2 is YSLEER. Trimming at V came to 0 bases and at J to 7 bases, leaving 7 bases not matched to a gene. The CDR3 is 15 amino acids. Source material: peripheral blood. This clonotype was sampled from a woman aged 80 or over with COVID-19, enrolled during active disease. The J gene is TRBJ2-7, the V gene TRBV4-3, with 9 positions matching TRBD2. The CDR3 loop reads CASSQEAGGDVEQYF. CDR3 sequence (DNA): TGCGCCAGCAGCCAAGAAGCGGGGGGAGATGTAGAGCAGTACTTC.